Each of the 10 T cell receptor beta chains below was sequenced from the same sample in a study of immune heterogeneity within non-small cell lung tumors. Multiplex PCR amplified the TCR beta CDR3 region. Its first round ran for 9 to 11 cycles with 32 V and 13 J primers. TCRdb redid the calling of the multiplex PCR reads with MiXCR, one entry per CDR3 protein. Among 10,000 to 15,000 distinct CDR3 sequences, around 23% were seen once, and the ten largest hold around an eighth. Template material comprised bulk tumor genomic DNA at 500 to 650 ng per sample. In surgery, several biopsies were collected from each primary tumor at widely spaced sites. Each patient presented with untreated, newly diagnosed non-small cell lung cancer and received curative surgery. Sample: lung tumor tissue. The receptor source for this set is a man aged 45 to 65 with non-small cell lung cancer.

Many counts were recorded for this clonotype. V and J are TRBV9 and TRBJ2-7; 9 bases map to TRBD1. The junction had 9 bases not matched to a gene; V was cut back by 4 bases and J by 4 bases. The V gene's germline CDR1 is SGDLS and CDR2 YYNGEE. The CDR3 has 15 amino acids. CDR3 residues: CASSPRDRAGYEQYF. The CDR3 region has the DNA TGTGCCAGCAGCCCGAGGGACAGGGCGGGGTACGAGCAGTACTTC. The variable domain in full, with the rest retrieved from reference TRBV9 and TRBJ2-7, is DSGVTQTPKHLITATGQRVTLRCSPRSGDLSVYWYQQSLDQGLQFLIQYYNGEERAKGNILERFSAQQFPDLHSELNLSSLELGDSALYFCASSPRDRAGYEQYFGPGTRLTVT.

In its sample, this clonotype was seen many times. The rearrangement joins TRBV7-6 to TRBJ1-1; D perhaps matches TRBD1 (5 bases). CDR3 size: 14 residues. V was clipped by 1 base and J by 4 bases, with 10 bases between them. Looked up from germline, CDR1 is SGHVS and CDR2 is FNYEAQ. The CDR3 nucleotides read TGTGCCAGCAGCTTAGTGGGGGTCCCCACTGAAGCTTTCTTT. This gives the protein CASSLVGVPTEAFF.

This clonotype was counted once. One end of the junction fails to match germline, which may point to a read error. The chain recombines TRBV6-1 with TRBJ2-2; D may correspond to TRBD1 or TRBD2 (6 bases each). The CDR3 sequence is 17 residues long. The germline CDR1 and CDR2 sequences are MNHNS and SASEGT. CDR3 nucleotide sequence: TGTGCCAGCAGCCCTGGACTGATTGGGGGGCCAAACGGGGAACTGTTTTTT. Translated, it gives CASSPGLIGGPNGELFF.

This clonotype was found many times. J is TRBJ2-1 and V is TRBV12-3 or TRBV12-4; 8 bases fit TRBD2. J gave up 3 bases and V 6 bases, and 13 bases lay outside the gene matches. The CDR3 loop spans 17 amino acids. CDR3: CASSPRPGREVYNEQFF. The CDR3, as DNA: TGTGCCAGCAGCCCTCGCCCCGGGCGGGAGGTCTACAATGAGCAGTTCTTC.

This clonotype was detected ten times or more. The chain combines TRBV29-1 with TRBJ2-7; D is perhaps TRBD1 or TRBD2 (5 bases each). In germline, CDR1 is SQVTM, CDR2 ANQGSEA. The CDR3 is 13 amino acids. Trimming cost V 7 bases and J 0 bases, with 13 bases left between them. CDR3 bases: TGCAGCGCTGGGGACGATTACTCCTACGAGCAGTACTTC. It codes for CSAGDDYSYEQYF.

This clonotype came up many times. The rearrangement links TRBV3-1 to TRBJ1-6; D gene uncertain. This CDR3 is 12 amino acids long. Trimming removed 3 bases at V and 8 bases at J, with 5 bases between. CDR1 LGHDT and CDR2 YNNKEL come from the germline V gene (reference sequence). CDR3 DNA: TGTGCCAGCAGCCAGGGCTATTCACCCCTCCACTTT. It is translated as CASSQGYSPLHF.

This clonotype was picked up many times. The chain has TRBV20-1 and TRBJ1-3; TRBD1 aligns across 7 bases. CDR3 length: 14 amino acids. V gave up 4 bases and J gave up 4 bases; unmatched junction bases: 7. Germline assignment: CDR1 DFQATT and CDR2 SNEGSKA (reference sequence). The CDR3 DNA follows: TGCAGTGCTAAGGCAGGGGGGAAGGGAAACACCATATATTTT. This sequence encodes CSAKAGGKGNTIYF.

With respect to this clonotype: Being one base from a much bigger clone, this may be a read error. This CDR3 reads CSASGTSGRGLGVNEQFF. The CDR3, as DNA: TGCAGTGCTAGTGGGACTAGCGGGAGGGGGTTGGGGGTCAATGAGCAGTTCTTC. V usage is TRBV20-1 and J usage is TRBJ2-1; 16 nucleotides match TRBD2. CDR1 DFQATT and CDR2 SNEGSKA come from the germline V gene (reference sequence). The J segment lost 6 bases and the V segment lost 3 bases, leaving 11 bases of the junction unmatched. This CDR3 has 18 residues.

This clonotype has at least ten counts. The V call is TRBV2, the J call TRBJ1-5, with a weak D call TRBD1 (5 bases). The CDR3 is 14 residues long. Germline CDR1 SNHLY, CDR2 FYNNEI. Trimming removed 5 bases from V and 3 bases from J, with 11 bases in between. The CDR3 DNA reads TGTGCCAGCAGTCCGGGACGGAACAATCAGCCCCAGCATTTT. Translation gives CASSPGRNNQPQHF.

With respect to this clonotype: A much more abundant neighbour one base away suggests this may be a read error. The V call is TRBV9, the J call TRBJ2-2; 7 nucleotides align to TRBD1. CDR1 and CDR2 from the germline V gene are SGDLS and YYNGEE. The CDR3 loop spans 15 amino acids. The CDR3 DNA reads TGTGCCAGAAGCGCCCTGACAGGGTTTCCCGGGGAGCTGTTTTTT. It is translated as CARSALTGFPGELFF.